This T cell receptor beta chain was documented in a study of blood T cell repertoires in COVID-19. Patients in Seattle were enrolled during active infection, then followed longitudinally. A word on this clone: Other DNA sequences in this specimen translate into the identical CDR3.

In the original workflow: Reference gene primer amplification gave nucleated cell count estimates. Clones were sequenced by immunoSEQ multiplex PCR, and TCRdb holds only the in-frame ones, with some missing. From that table come the V and J calls and clone size; the DNA was used to work out D and trimming. The sample has a few hundred thousand clones; around 86% are singletons. V was cut by 5 bases and J by 1 base, with 8 bases left in between. In germline, CDR1 is SGHTA, CDR2 FQGTGA. The CDR3 contains 13 residues. This receptor was obtained from a woman of 80 years or more with COVID-19, enrolled during active disease. Material: peripheral blood. This rearrangement joins TRBV7-3 to TRBJ1-1, with D perhaps matching TRBD1 (6 bases). In DNA form, the CDR3 reads TGTGCCAGCAGCCTGACAGGGAACACTGAAGCTTTCTTT. Translated: CASSLTGNTEAFF.